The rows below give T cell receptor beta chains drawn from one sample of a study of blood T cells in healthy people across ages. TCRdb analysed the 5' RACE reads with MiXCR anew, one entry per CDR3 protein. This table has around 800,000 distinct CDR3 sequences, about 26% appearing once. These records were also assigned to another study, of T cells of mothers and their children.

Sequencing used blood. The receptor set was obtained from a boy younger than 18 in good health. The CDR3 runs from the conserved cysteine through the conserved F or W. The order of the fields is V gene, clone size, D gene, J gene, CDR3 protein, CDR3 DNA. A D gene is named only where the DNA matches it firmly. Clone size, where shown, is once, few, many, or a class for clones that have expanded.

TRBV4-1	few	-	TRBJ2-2	CASSQIGSSPETGELFF	TGCGCCAGCAGCCAAATTGGGAGCAGTCCCGAAACCGGGGAGCTGTTTTTT
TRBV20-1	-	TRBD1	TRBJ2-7	CSASGGQASGQYF	TGCAGTGCTAGCGGGGGACAGGCCTCCGGGCAGTACTTC
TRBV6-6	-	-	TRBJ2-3	CACMLGARTARTDMQYF	TGTGCCTGCATGCTGGGAGCGCGGACAGCCCGCACAGATATGCAGTATTTT
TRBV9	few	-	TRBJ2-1	CASSDREVSYNEQFF	TGTGCCAGCAGCGATAGGGAGGTTTCCTACAATGAGCAGTTCTTC
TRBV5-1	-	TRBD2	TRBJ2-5	CASSPPGVAGQETQYF	TGCGCCAGCAGCCCCCCGGGGGTAGCGGGGCAAGAGACCCAGTACTTC
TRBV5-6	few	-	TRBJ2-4	CASTYQIGHLAKNIQYF	TGTGCCAGCACCTACCAGATCGGTCACCTAGCCAAAAACATTCAGTACTTC
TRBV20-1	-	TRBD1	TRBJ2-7	CSARGEGQGPHEQYF	TGCAGTGCTAGAGGGGAGGGACAGGGTCCCCACGAGCAGTACTTC
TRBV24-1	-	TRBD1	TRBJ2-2	CATSDPDRGNTGELFF	TGTGCCACCAGTGATCCGGACAGGGGAAACACCGGGGAGCTGTTTTTT
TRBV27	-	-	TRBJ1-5	CASSLERASQPQHF	TGTGCCAGCAGTTTGGAGCGTGCGTCTCAGCCCCAGCATTTT
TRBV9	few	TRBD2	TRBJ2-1	CASSVAGSRGGRNEQFF	TGTGCCAGCAGCGTAGCTGGTTCGCGGGGGGGCCGCAATGAGCAGTTCTTC
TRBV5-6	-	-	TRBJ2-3	CASSPGHTDTQYF	TGTGCCAGCAGCCCGGGACACACAGATACGCAGTATTTT
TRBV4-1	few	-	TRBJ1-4	CASSQDRGDEKLFF	TGCGCCAGCAGCCAAGACAGGGGTGATGAAAAACTGTTTTTT
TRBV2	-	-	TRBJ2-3	CASKVGLGDTQYF	TGTGCCAGCAAGGTGGGGTTGGGAGATACGCAGTATTTT
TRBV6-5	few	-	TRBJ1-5	CASRRGHNQPQHF	TGTGCCAGCAGACGGGGACACAATCAGCCCCAGCATTTT
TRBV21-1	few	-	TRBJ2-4	CASSKVGPLAKNIQYF	TGTGCCAGCAGCAAAGTGGGCCCGCTAGCCAAAAACATTCAGTACTTC
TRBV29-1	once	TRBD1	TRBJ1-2	CSVEGAGGGYTF	TGCAGCGTTGAAGGGGCAGGGGGTGGCTACACCTTC
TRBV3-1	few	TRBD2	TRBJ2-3	CASSSVAGVSTDTQYF	TGTGCCAGCAGCTCTGTAGCGGGGGTTAGCACAGATACGCAGTATTTT
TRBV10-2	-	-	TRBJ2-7	CASGRGTHYEQYF	TGCGCCAGCGGGAGGGGGACCCACTACGAGCAGTACTTC
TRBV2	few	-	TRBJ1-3	CASSAQGGNTIYF	TGTGCCAGCAGTGCTCAGGGCGGAAACACCATATATTTT
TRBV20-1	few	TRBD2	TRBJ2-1	CSARALAGVYNEQFF	TGCAGTGCTAGGGCCCTAGCGGGGGTCTACAATGAGCAGTTCTTC
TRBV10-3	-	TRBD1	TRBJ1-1	CAIRSTGGLDTEAFF	TGTGCCATACGTAGCACAGGGGGTCTGGACACTGAAGCTTTCTTT
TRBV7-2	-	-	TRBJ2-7	CASSLARAYEQYF	TGTGCCAGCAGCTTAGCGAGGGCCTACGAGCAGTACTTC